One and the same sample provided the 9 T cell receptor beta chains below, sequenced in a study of vaccination and CD4 T cells after COVID-19. Treatment: roughly 10-day PBMC culture with coronavirus spike peptide pools or control peptides (ViraFEST assay). Their target antigens are unknown. At the Johns Hopkins FTIC core, DNA taken from cultured CD4+ T cells was sequenced by way of the Oncomine TCR Beta short-read assay. TCRdb analysed the PCR reads with MiXCR anew, one entry per CDR3 protein. Among 15,000 to 20,000 distinct CDR3 sequences listed, 50% were seen once. The sequencing sample was made of CD4+ T cells from blood, cultured in vitro. The receptors come from a human donor who had recovered from COVID-19.

The J gene is TRBJ2-5, the V gene TRBV19, with 11 positions matching TRBD2. With V trimmed by 6 bases and J by 2 bases, 2 bases remained unmatched. CDR1 is LNHDA, CDR2 SQIVND, per germline (reference sequence). The CDR3 runs 14 residues. CDR3 DNA: TGTGCCAGTAGCAGACTAGCGGGACAAGAGACCCAGTACTTC. Protein product: CASSRLAGQETQYF. Based on the CDR3 plus reference TRBV19 and TRBJ2-5, the full variable domain is DGGITQSPKYLFRKEGQNVTLSCEQNLNHDAMYWYRQDPGQGLRLIYYSQIVNDFQKGDIAEGYSVSREKKESFPLTVTSAQKNPTAFYLCASSRLAGQETQYFGPGTRLLVL.

This chain links TRBV6-5 with TRBJ2-3; D remains ambiguous. Germline V gives CDR1 MNHEY, CDR2 SVGAGI. This CDR3 has 14 amino acids. Trimming took off 4 bases at V and 0 bases at J, with 8 bases between the two ends. The CDR3 loop is CASSFQESTDTQYF. CDR3 DNA sequence: TGTGCCAGCAGTTTTCAGGAAAGCACAGATACGCAGTATTTT.

V gene TRBV10-3 combines with J gene TRBJ2-1; 15 bases line up with TRBD2. The V and J ends lost 4 bases and 8 bases, in that order; junction bases with no gene match: 3. Germline V gene data show CDR1 as ENHRY and CDR2 as SYGVKD. The length of the CDR3 is 15 residues. The CDR3 DNA sequence: TGTGCCATCAGTGGGACTAGCGGGAGGGTGGATGAGCAGTTCTTC. The encoded protein is CAISGTSGRVDEQFF.

The chain employs TRBV7-2 and TRBJ2-5; D gene uncertain. Germline CDR1 is SGHTA and CDR2 is FQGNSA. Trimming stripped 5 bases from V and 2 bases from J, with 9 bases between. CDR3 size: 13 residues. In nucleotides, the CDR3 is TGTGCCAGCAGCCCCACAGATCAAGAGACCCAGTACTTC. Translation: CASSPTDQETQYF.

This chain links TRBV6-5 with TRBJ1-1, with 8 bases identical to TRBD1. V shed 4 bases, J shed 6 bases, and the junction held 7 bases outside the gene matches. The CDR3 is made up of 14 amino acids. The germline gives CDR1 MNHEY, CDR2 SVGAGI. The CDR3 DNA reads TGTGCCAGCAGTTTCAGGGGGCGTCTGGCTGAAGCTTTCTTT. Translation: CASSFRGRLAEAFF.

Within the sample, this clonotype is large. The chain recombines TRBV7-9 with TRBJ2-4, with D possibly matching TRBD1 (5 bases). The CDR3 consists of 16 residues. Deletions cut 5 bases from V and 0 bases from J, with 14 bases between. Germline values: CDR1 SEHNR, CDR2 FQNEAQ (reference sequence). The CDR3 bases are TGTGCCAGCAGCCCAGGGTCCGAGGTAGCCAAAAACATTCAGTACTTC. It is translated as CASSPGSEVAKNIQYF.

The chain links TRBV18 to TRBJ1-1, with a possible D match to TRBD1 (5 bases). CDR3 length: 15 amino acids. Germline CDR1 and CDR2: KGHSH and LQKENI. Trimming pared 4 bases from V and 3 bases from J, leaving 15 bases between. As DNA, the CDR3 is TGTGCCAGCTCACGTGACAGTGGGGGTTACACTGAAGCTTTCTTT. This encodes CASSRDSGGYTEAFF.

The genes are TRBV18 and TRBJ1-6; TRBD1 agrees at 9 bases. The length of the CDR3 is 14 residues. Germline CDR1 and CDR2: KGHSH and LQKENI. V was clipped by 4 bases and J by 7 bases; unmatched bases: 2. In DNA form, the CDR3 reads TGTGCCAGCTCACGGGACAGGGAGAATTCACCCCTCCACTTT. This gives the protein CASSRDRENSPLHF.

The chain has TRBV4-2 and TRBJ1-2; D unclear. Germline V gene lookup returns CDR1 LGHNA and CDR2 YNFKEQ. V lost 4 bases to trimming and J lost 5 bases, with 17 bases between them. This CDR3 contains 15 residues. CDR3 DNA sequence: TGTGCCAGCAGCCCTACCGGGGAACTGCTTTATGGCTACACCTTC. Translation: CASSPTGELLYGYTF.